A selection of T cell receptor beta chains follows, all from one sample in a study of OX40 agonist ivuxolimab in advanced cancers. Sequencing used immunoSEQ multiplex PCR; TCRdb keeps in-frame clones, though not all of them. The data hold around 16,000 clones, with around 80% observed a single time. This specimen consisted of CD4+ or CD8+ T cells sorted from blood, obtained in a trial of the OX40 agonist ivuxolimab. Source of these receptors: an adult with an advanced solid tumor such as melanoma, head and neck, liver or kidney cancer. Each CDR3 is given with its conserved first and last residue. The D gene is left open where the match is weak. The listing skips clone size in some rows; elsewhere it reads once, few, many or a size class.

D	size	V	J	DNA	CDR3
-	-	TRBV16	TRBJ1-1	TGTGCCAGCAGCCAAGGAATGCCAACGGGAACTGAAGCTTTCTTT	CASSQGMPTGTEAFF
-	-	TRBV27	TRBJ1-4	TGTGCCAGCAGTTTAAGTGGGCGTGATGAAAAACTGTTTTTT	CASSLSGRDEKLFF
-	-	TRBV7-3	TRBJ1-2	TGTGCCAGCAGCTTAGCCCTCCGGAAGGGGGACTATGGCTACACCTTC	CASSLALRKGDYGYTF
-	-	TRBV6-5	TRBJ1-1	TGTGCCAGCAGTTACTATTGGAACACTGAAGCTTTCTTT	CASSYYWNTEAFF
-	-	TRBV19	TRBJ1-1	TGTGCCAGTAGTATGTGGGCCAGAGGGAACACCGAAGCTTTCTTT	CASSMWARGNTEAFF
TRBD2	-	TRBV4-3	TRBJ2-1	TGCGCCAGCAGCCAAGATGTGTCTAGCGGGGCGAGGGAGCAGTTCTTC	CASSQDVSSGAREQFF
-	-	TRBV7-9	TRBJ2-6	TGTGCCAGCAGCACAGGTCCCGTCGCCAACGTCCTGACTTTC	CASSTGPVANVLTF
TRBD1	-	TRBV5-4	TRBJ1-1	TGTGCCAGCAGCGCAAACCTAGGGGGGACAGGGGTTATGAACACTGAAGCTTTCTTT	CASSANLGGTGVMNTEAFF
-	-	TRBV28	TRBJ2-1	TGTGCCAGCAGCCTAGGGACACTTGGGCATCGGAATGAGCAGTTCTTC	CASSLGTLGHRNEQFF
-	-	TRBV5-6	TRBJ2-7	TGTGCCAGCAGCCTCCTAGTGGAGCCCTACGAGCAGTACTTC	CASSLLVEPYEQYF
TRBD2	-	TRBV7-3	TRBJ2-7	TGTGCCAGCAGCTTAAAAGGCGGGGGGTTCTACGAGCAGTACTTC	CASSLKGGGFYEQYF
TRBD2	few	TRBV2	TRBJ2-5	TGTGCCAGCAGTGAGGGAGCGGGAAGAGAGACCCAGTACTTC	CASSEGAGRETQYF
TRBD2	-	TRBV13	TRBJ2-7	TGTGCCAGCAGCCCGACCGGACTAGCGGCCTACGAGCAGTACTTC	CASSPTGLAAYEQYF
-	-	TRBV2	TRBJ1-2	TGTGCCAGCAGTTGGGGGGCTGACTATGGCTACACCTTC	CASSWGADYGYTF
TRBD1	once	TRBV30	TRBJ2-1	TGTGCCTTTGACGTGACAGGGAATGAGCAGTTCTTC	CAFDVTGNEQFF
TRBD2	-	TRBV11-2	TRBJ2-1	TGTGCCAGCAGCTTAGTCCCCTATTTGCGGGAGGGGCCTAATGAGCAGTTCTTC	CASSLVPYLREGPNEQFF
TRBD1	-	TRBV19	TRBJ1-2	TGTGCCAGTAGTATCGGGACAGGTGACTATGGCTACACCTTC	CASSIGTGDYGYTF
-	-	TRBV27	TRBJ2-7	TGTGCCAGCAGTTGGAACTACGAGCAGTACTTC	CASSWNYEQYF
TRBD1	-	TRBV27	TRBJ1-6	TGTGCCAGCAGTTTATCCATCGGACAGGGGTCAAATTCACCCCTCCACTTT	CASSLSIGQGSNSPLHF
-	-	TRBV27	TRBJ1-1	TGTGCCAGCAGTGTTACAATGAACACTGAAGCTTTCTTT	CASSVTMNTEAFF
-	once	TRBV6-5	TRBJ1-6	TGTGCCAGCAGTTACTCGACCCCTTGGACTAATTCACCCCTCCACTTT	CASSYSTPWTNSPLHF
TRBD1	-	TRBV25-1	TRBJ1-4	TGTGCCAGCAGTGGATGGACAGGTGGGAATGAAAAACTGTTTTTT	CASSGWTGGNEKLFF
-	once	TRBV4-3	TRBJ2-7	TGCGCCAGCAGCCAAGATGCGGGGTCGCCCTACGAGCAGTACTTC	CASSQDAGSPYEQYF
TRBD1	-	TRBV29-1	TRBJ2-2	TGCAGCGTGCTGGGTGGGACAGTAAACGGGGAGCTGTTTTTT	CSVLGGTVNGELFF
TRBD2	-	TRBV27	TRBJ2-1	TGTGCCAGCAGTTTATTTAAAGGGAGAGAGACTAGCGGGAGTTCCGGGGGGAAGTTCTTC	CASSLFKGRETSGSSGGKFF
TRBD1	-	TRBV7-8	TRBJ1-2	TGTGCCAGCAGCCCCATGACAGGGGTCGGTGGCTACACCTTC	CASSPMTGVGGYTF
-	-	TRBV7-6	TRBJ2-1	TGTGCCAGCAGTCCAGGGAGCTCCTACAATGAGCAGTTCTTC	CASSPGSSYNEQFF
-	once	TRBV13	TRBJ2-5	TGTGCCAGCAGCTTATCTGGGTCCTACTTTTTCCAGTACTTC	CASSLSGSYFFQYF
TRBD1	-	TRBV5-8	TRBJ2-7	TGTGCCAGCAGCTGGCCGGGACAGAATACCTACGAGCAGTACTTC	CASSWPGQNTYEQYF
-	-	TRBV10-1	TRBJ2-5	TGCGCCAGCAGTGAGTCGCTGGGGCGCGGTGTTGGGGAGACCCAGTACTTC	CASSESLGRGVGETQYF
TRBD2	-	TRBV4-2	TRBJ2-1	TGTGCCAGCAGCTTGTCCGCGGGAGGATTCGATGAGCAGTTCTTC	CASSLSAGGFDEQFF
-	-	TRBV10-1	TRBJ1-2	TGCGCCAGCAGTGAGTTCGGAGAGCCAAGCAACTATGGCTACACCTTC	CASSEFGEPSNYGYTF
TRBD1	-	TRBV10-1	TRBJ1-1	TGCGCCCCCGCGGGACAGGGTTTTTCGAACACTGAAGCTTTCTTT	CAPAGQGFSNTEAFF
-	-	TRBV5-3	TRBJ1-3	TGTGCCAGAAGCTTGGCCGGGACTGGAAACACCATATATTTT	CARSLAGTGNTIYF
-	-	TRBV11-2	TRBJ1-4	TGTGCCAGCAGCTTAGTCCCTGGGAAACTGTTTTTT	CASSLVPGKLFF
-	-	TRBV7-9	TRBJ1-1	TGTGCCAGCAGCTCTCCCCACCAGGGAGTATTGGACACTGAAGCTTTCTTT	CASSSPHQGVLDTEAFF
-	-	TRBV12-2	TRBJ2-1	TGTGCAAGTCGCCCCCCCTCGGCCAGGGGGAGGGCCCTCGATGAGCAGTTCTTC	CASRPPSARGRALDEQFF
-	-	TRBV9	TRBJ2-7	TGTGCCAGCAGCGTAGGGCTACTAGTTGTCCCAACCTACGAGCAGTACTTC	CASSVGLLVVPTYEQYF
TRBD1	-	TRBV6-5	TRBJ1-1	TGTGCCAGCAGTTACTCCCTACAGGGGAATGAAGCTTTCTTT	CASSYSLQGNEAFF
TRBD1	-	TRBV7-9	TRBJ2-2	TGTGCCAGCAGCTGGACAGGGGAGGGCACCGGGGAGCTGTTTTTT	CASSWTGEGTGELFF
-	-	TRBV27	TRBJ2-1	TGTGCCAGCAGTTTGAGTTTGTACTCACCCGCTATAAACAATGAGCAGTTCTTC	CASSLSLYSPAINNEQFF
-	-	TRBV9	TRBJ1-6	TGTGCCAGCAGCGTGGGGTCTAGTAATAATTCACCCCTCCACTTT	CASSVGSSNNSPLHF
TRBD2	once	TRBV6-4	TRBJ2-1	TGTGCCAGCAGTGACGAGGCGGGGGGGTTCAATGAGCAGTTCTTC	CASSDEAGGFNEQFF
TRBD2	-	TRBV2	TRBJ2-4	TGTGCCAGCAGCTGGACTAGCGGGGGATCCAAAAACATTCAGTACTTC	CASSWTSGGSKNIQYF
-	-	TRBV6-1	TRBJ1-1	TGTGCCAGCAGAGAGAACACTGAAGCTTTCTTT	CASRENTEAFF
TRBD1	-	TRBV19	TRBJ1-2	TGTGCCACAGGGGGGACAGGGGCCTATGGCTACACCTTC	CATGGTGAYGYTF
TRBD2	-	TRBV9	TRBJ2-1	TGTGCCAGCAGCTACCCCGGGACTAGCGGGAGGGCCGAGTCCTACAATGAGCAGTTCTTC	CASSYPGTSGRAESYNEQFF
-	few	TRBV9	TRBJ2-6	TGTGCCAGCAGCGAGACGGGGTTCGCTGGGGCCAACGTCCTGACTTTC	CASSETGFAGANVLTF
TRBD2	few	TRBV7-3	TRBJ2-7	TGTGCCAGCAGCCTTGGCGGGGGAATCGCCTACGAGCAGTACTTC	CASSLGGGIAYEQYF
-	-	TRBV4-1	TRBJ2-3	TGCGCCAGCAGCCAGCCTCAGGGGACAGATACGCAGTATTTT	CASSQPQGTDTQYF
-	-	TRBV15	TRBJ2-5	TGTGCCACCAGCAGAGAAGGGCCTAGCGTCCAAGAGACCCAGTACTTC	CATSREGPSVQETQYF